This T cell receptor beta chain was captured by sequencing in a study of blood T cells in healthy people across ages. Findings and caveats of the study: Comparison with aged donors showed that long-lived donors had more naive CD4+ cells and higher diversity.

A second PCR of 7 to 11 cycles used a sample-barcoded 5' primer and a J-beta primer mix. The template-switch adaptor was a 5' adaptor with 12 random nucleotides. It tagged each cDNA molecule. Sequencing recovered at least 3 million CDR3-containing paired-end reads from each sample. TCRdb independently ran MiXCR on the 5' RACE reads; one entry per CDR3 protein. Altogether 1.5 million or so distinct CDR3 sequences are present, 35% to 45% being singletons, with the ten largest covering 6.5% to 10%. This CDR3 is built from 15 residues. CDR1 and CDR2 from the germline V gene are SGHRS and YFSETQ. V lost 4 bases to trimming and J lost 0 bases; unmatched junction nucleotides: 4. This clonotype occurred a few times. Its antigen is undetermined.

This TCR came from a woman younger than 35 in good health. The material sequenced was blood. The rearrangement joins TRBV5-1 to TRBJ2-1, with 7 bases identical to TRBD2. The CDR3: CASSPSGTSYNEQFF. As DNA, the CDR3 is TGCGCCAGCAGCCCCAGCGGGACCTCCTACAATGAGCAGTTCTTC.